This T cell receptor (beta chain) originates from a study of cytomegalovirus exposure and HLA in healthy donors (dated 2017 in TCRdb). Regarding the study in general: The 500 to 800 repertoires of the first cohort and the 95 to 150 validation repertoires were produced on the same platform, according to a later analysis. To predict cytomegalovirus infection status, the study combined high-throughput TCR immunosequencing, statistical association of individual TCRs with disease status, and machine learning. The study aimed to test whether signatures of past pathogen exposure could be identified by cataloging public T cell receptors. A separate validation cohort of about 110 different subjects was used in addition to the 666-subject first cohort.

A note on this clone: Its antigen target is currently unknown. There are no base qualities to consult, and no much larger clone falls within one base.

Receptors were amplified or captured by the immunoSEQ multiplex PCR assay. In the original analysis: A statistical classification framework was built for diagnosing cytomegalovirus status from the catalog of TCR beta chain sequences. This is the immuneACCESS table as TCRdb keeps it, with only in-frame sequences that have V and J called. A part of the clones is gone; compared with another copy, unresolved V genes explain less than half, and the rest is unexplained. V and J calls and clone size are copied from that table; D and trimming were computed from the DNA. This sample comprises about 280,000 clones, approximately 90% of them detected only once. The ten largest account for around 0.92% of the sample. The cysteine opens and the phenylalanine closes a CDR3 of 15 amino acids. The CDR3 DNA has 45 bases and is translated from base 1. Trimming leaves V shorter by 2 bases and J shorter by 7 bases, with the junction holding 7 bases beyond the gene matches. The germline V gene sets CDR1 to MNHEY and CDR2 to SVGAGI.

Study-level results and caveats: A few of the identified cytomegalovirus-associated TCR beta chains were confirmed in vitro to be specific for cytomegalovirus antigens. Cytomegalovirus status was reported to be diagnosed by the classifier with high specificity and sensitivity in both the original and validation cohorts. A later analysis found that TCRs clustered in the first cohort also tended to co-occur in the roughly 120 validation repertoires, with 94% of cluster scores above 0. A later analysis had no HLA typing for the validation cohort, so co-occurrence there was scored across all 120 repertoires. The study gave a list of about 160 TCR beta chains associated with cytomegalovirus. While some public TCRs were present in many individuals, most TCR sequences turned up only very rarely across donors. The authors suggested that the approach could potentially be generalized to other disease states and immunological phenotypes.

The donors belonged to the validation cohort of around 110 subjects, which was separate from the 666-subject first cohort. Recombination connected TRBV6-5 to TRBJ2-2, with TRBD2 matching 7 junction bases. Source material: PBMCs. The sequence came from a woman aged 18-35 years in good health and CMV-seronegative. The nucleotides read TGTGCCAGCAGTTACGGAGCGGGAAAGGGCGGGGAGCTGTTTTTT. Its protein product is CASSYGAGKGGELFF.